This is a list of T cell receptor beta chains from one sample in a study of low-dose radiotherapy and immunotherapy resistance in tumors. TCRdb re-analysed the reads in MiXCR, keeping a single row per CDR3 protein. The sample comprises roughly 76,000 distinct CDR3 sequences, over 15% of which are singletons, and over 4.5% rests with the top ten. This sample comprised PBMCs, obtained before treatment. The receptor source for this set is a male donor with prostate cancer. The CDR3 runs from the conserved cysteine through the conserved F or W. The order of the fields is CDR3 protein, V gene, D gene, J gene. D genes are given only for firm matches.

CASRSGTLSYEQYF,TRBV28,-,TRBJ2-7
CSAILPGANVLTF,TRBV20-1,-,TRBJ2-6
CASSLAPGQLVGGNEQFF,TRBV7-2,-,TRBJ2-1
CASSLIGGPGELFF,TRBV28,TRBD1,TRBJ2-2
CASSISKEDSPLHF,TRBV6-2/TRBV6-3,-,TRBJ1-6
CATLGGYNEQFF,TRBV6-2/TRBV6-3,-,TRBJ2-1
CSAREPRGRNMETQYF,TRBV20-1,TRBD2,TRBJ2-5
CASSIGLRRNTEAFF,TRBV19,-,TRBJ1-1
CASSENGLNQPQHF,TRBV6-1,-,TRBJ1-5
CASSRGQQNYGYTF,TRBV28,-,TRBJ1-2
CASSPGELFF,TRBV5-4,-,TRBJ2-2
CASSVLAGQQETQYF,TRBV19,-,TRBJ2-5
CASSVNRANTEAFF,TRBV9,-,TRBJ1-1
CASSFGGDTGELFF,TRBV12-3/TRBV12-4,TRBD2,TRBJ2-2
CASSLGSQSTDTQYF,TRBV12-3/TRBV12-4,-,TRBJ2-3
CASSMGQGWTEAFF,TRBV13,TRBD1,TRBJ1-1
CASSYRAAYSNQPQHF,TRBV6-2/TRBV6-3,-,TRBJ1-5
CSARVARAYEQYF,TRBV20-1,-,TRBJ2-7
CATSGGYSGANVLTF,TRBV24-1,-,TRBJ2-6
CASSERRSLTGRSYEQYF,TRBV6-1,-,TRBJ2-7
CASSIGLAGFNEQFF,TRBV19,TRBD2,TRBJ2-1
CASSQGRLSGNTIYF,TRBV4-1,-,TRBJ1-3
CASRTRLAGGNEQYF,TRBV7-2,TRBD2,TRBJ2-7
CASSPQERGSYEQYF,TRBV4-1,TRBD2,TRBJ2-7
CSVEGGQGTEAFF,TRBV29-1,TRBD1,TRBJ1-1
CASSPANRKINTEAFF,TRBV18,-,TRBJ1-1